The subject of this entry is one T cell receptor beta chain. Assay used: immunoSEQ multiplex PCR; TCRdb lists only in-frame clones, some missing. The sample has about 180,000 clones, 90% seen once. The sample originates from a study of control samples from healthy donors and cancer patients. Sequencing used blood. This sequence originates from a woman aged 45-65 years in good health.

In DNA, the CDR3 is TGTGCCAGCGGGATAGGACTCCATAACTATGGCTACACCTTC. It yields the protein CASGIGLHNYGYTF. The rearrangement uses TRBV28 and TRBJ1-2; D unclear. Germline CDR1 reads MDHEN; CDR2 reads SYDVKM. The CDR3 length is 14 residues. V lost 8 bases and J lost 1, with 14 bases in between.